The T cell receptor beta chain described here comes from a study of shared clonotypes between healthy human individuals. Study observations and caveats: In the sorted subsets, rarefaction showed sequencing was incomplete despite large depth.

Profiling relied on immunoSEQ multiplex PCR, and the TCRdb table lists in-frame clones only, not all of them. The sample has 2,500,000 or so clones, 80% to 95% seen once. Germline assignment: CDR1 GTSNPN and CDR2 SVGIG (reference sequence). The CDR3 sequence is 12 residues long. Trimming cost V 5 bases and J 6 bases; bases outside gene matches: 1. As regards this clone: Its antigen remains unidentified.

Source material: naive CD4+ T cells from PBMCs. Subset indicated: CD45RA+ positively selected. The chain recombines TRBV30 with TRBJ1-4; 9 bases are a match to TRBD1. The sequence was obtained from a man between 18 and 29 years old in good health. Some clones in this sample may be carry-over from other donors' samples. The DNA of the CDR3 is TGTGCCTGGGGGGACAGGGATGAAAAACTGTTTTTT. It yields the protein CAWGDRDEKLFF. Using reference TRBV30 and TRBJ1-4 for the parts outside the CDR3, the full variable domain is SQTIHQWPATLVQPVGSPLSLECTVEGTSNPNLYWYRQAAGRGLQLLFYSVGIGQISSEVPQNLSASRPQDRQFILSSKKLLLSDSGFYLCAWGDRDEKLFFGSGTQLSVL.